Sequencing of this T cell receptor (beta chain) was carried out in a study of cytomegalovirus exposure and HLA in healthy donors. Germline V gene sequence: CDR1 SGHAT, CDR2 FQNNGV. V was shortened by 1 base and J by 2 bases, with 6 bases between the two germline ends. The CDR3 is 13 amino acids. Use of 60 Vbeta and 13 Jbeta primers characterized the PCR. The protocol was immunoSEQ multiplex PCR, while the TCRdb copy is restricted to in-frame clones and leaves out a portion. The sample contains about 61,000 clones, 89% of which appear only once. The source of this sequence is a man aged 30 to 39 in good health and CMV-seropositive. J is TRBJ2-7 and V is TRBV11-2; D is undetermined. The sequenced sample consisted of PBMCs. CDR3 nucleotide sequence: TGTGCCAGCAGCTTAGCTGGCCCCTACGAGCAGTACTTC. It encodes CASSLAGPYEQYF.